This TCR beta chain is from a study of cytomegalovirus exposure and HLA in healthy donors. Germline V gene data show CDR1 as SQVTM and CDR2 as ANQGSEA. V was pared by 6 bases and J by 10 bases, with 12 bases of the junction left unmatched. The CDR3 loop spans 13 amino acids. Both 60 Vbeta primers and 13 Jbeta primers went into the PCR. The table came from immunoSEQ multiplex PCR; TCRdb's copy has only in-frame clones and leaves some out. In the table there are fewer than 95,000 clones, roughly 80% of which are singletons. Only a few counts were recorded for this clone. The target antigen is unknown. General study results and limits: Further analysis was carried out later, and it showed several of the most significant clusters appearing linked to common viral pathogens. A later look showed TCR association rates differing by HLA locus, highest for DRB1 and lowest for HLA-C.

The chain couples TRBV29-1 to TRBJ1-1; TRBD1 matches 9 bases. This TCR derives from a man aged 35 to 55 in good health and CMV-seronegative. Material: PBMCs. In DNA form, the CDR3 reads TGCAGCGTCGCCCCCGCGGGACAGGGTAGAGCTTTCTTT. It is translated as CSVAPAGQGRAFF.